Shown below are 28 T cell receptor beta chains from a single sample sequenced in a study of T cell repertoires in cytomegalovirus infection. In TCRdb, the reads were re-called with MiXCR into one record per CDR3 protein. The sample comprises hundreds of thousands of distinct CDR3 sequences, about 39% of which are singletons, and approximately 40% rests with the top ten. Their antigen targets remain unknown. Sample: cultured PBMCs, taken from culture after CMV antigen stimulation. All receptors derive from a human donor in good health (CMV status not recorded). Some clones in this sample may be carry-over from other donors' samples.

The chain has TRBV6-1 and TRBJ2-3; 7 nucleotides align to TRBD2. This CDR3 comprises 15 residues. Germline V gene data show CDR1 as MNHNS and CDR2 as SASEGT. V trimming: 7 bases; J trimming: 2 bases; junction bases outside the gene matches: 9. The CDR3 region has the DNA TGTGCCAGCACCGGCGCGGGGGTGCTCACAGATACGCAGTATTTT. This sequence encodes CASTGAGVLTDTQYF.

The chain combines TRBV20-1 with TRBJ2-1; D gene uncertain. CDR1 is DFQATT and CDR2 is SNEGSKA in the germline V gene (reference sequence). This CDR3 region has 14 residues. Trimming pared 6 bases from V and 4 bases from J, leaving 16 bases between. DNA of the CDR3: TGCAGTGCCCGCCGACCCTATACTTACAATGAGCAGTTCTTC. Protein product: CSARRPYTYNEQFF.

The J gene is TRBJ1-5, the V gene TRBV20-1, with a tentative D call TRBD1 (5 bases). Germline CDR1 DFQATT, CDR2 SNEGSKA (reference sequence). The CDR3 loop spans 14 amino acids. V gave up 5 bases and J gave up 6 bases, with 17 bases separating them. CDR3 nucleotides: TGCAGTGCTGAGGAAGGGGAGGGAGGTCAGCCCCAGCATTTT. Protein product: CSAEEGEGGQPQHF.

This clonotype was counted at least ten times. The V gene is TRBV6-1, the J gene TRBJ1-5; no firm D call. The germline V gene encodes CDR1 MNHNS and CDR2 SASEGT. This CDR3 is built from 13 residues. Trimming removed 0 bases from V and 5 bases from J, with 5 bases in between. Here the CDR3 reads CASSEALYQPQHF. The CDR3, as DNA: TGTGCCAGCAGTGAAGCGCTGTATCAGCCCCAGCATTTT.

This chain joins TRBV7-2 and TRBJ2-2; a weak D match, TRBD1 (6 bases). CDR1 is SGHTA and CDR2 is FQGNSA in the germline V gene. The CDR3 spans 14 residues. Deletions cut 5 bases from V and 5 bases from J, with 12 bases between. Here the CDR3 reads CASSGRTVTGELFF. CDR3 DNA: TGTGCCAGCAGCGGACGGACAGTTACCGGGGAGCTGTTTTTT.

This clonotype was seen many times. The V and J genes are TRBV7-2 and TRBJ2-3, with TRBD1 as a possible D gene (6 bases). CDR1 and CDR2 (germline): SGHTA, FQGNSA. There are 16 residues in the CDR3. V was clipped by 5 bases and J by 0 bases, with 15 bases between them. The CDR3 DNA reads as TGTGCCAGCAGCCTTAGACAGGCGCCTAGCACAGATACGCAGTATTTT. As protein: CASSLRQAPSTDTQYF.

A few counts support this clonotype. The V call is TRBV7-2, the J call TRBJ2-5; TRBD2 is a possible D gene (6 bases). Trimming shortened V by 5 bases and J by 3 bases, and 10 bases separated the two germline ends. The CDR3 has 13 amino acids. The germline CDR1 and CDR2 sequences are SGHTA and FQGNSA. The chain's CDR3 is CASSPSVEETQYF. The CDR3 bases are TGTGCCAGCAGCCCTAGCGTAGAAGAGACCCAGTACTTC.

A few counts support this clonotype. The gene calls are TRBV30 and TRBJ1-4; no clear D gene. The germline V and J ends were trimmed by 2 bases and 8 bases, with 6 bases remaining between them. Looked up from germline, CDR1 is GTSNPN and CDR2 is SVGIG (reference sequence). There are 11 residues in the CDR3. The CDR3 DNA follows: TGTGCCTGGAGTACACAGGAAAAACTGTTTTTT. It specifies CAWSTQEKLFF.

The chain has TRBV18 and TRBJ1-2; the D is unclear. This CDR3 has 15 amino acids. Germline lookup yields CDR1 KGHSH and CDR2 LQKENI. The V end lost 2 bases, the J end lost 2 bases, and 12 bases lay between the germline ends. The CDR3 nucleotides read TGTGCCAGCTCACCAGGCCAGAGTATAAACTATGGCTACACCTTC. It encodes CASSPGQSINYGYTF.

This clonotype was seen only a few times. The chain uses TRBV6-1 and TRBJ1-2; D might be TRBD1 (5 bases). The CDR3 covers 12 residues. CDR1 and CDR2 (germline): MNHNS, SASEGT. The V end lost 8 bases, the J end lost 5 bases, and 12 bases lay between the germline ends. Here the CDR3 DNA reads TGTGCCAGCTCTCGGGGGACGTATGGCTACACCTTC. Amino acids: CASSRGTYGYTF.

CDR3 in amino acids: CASPPEPAGRQETQYF. The CDR3 DNA sequence: TGTGCCAGTCCCCCCGAACCGGCGGGGAGACAAGAGACCCAGTACTTC. The rearrangement uses TRBV6-1 and TRBJ2-5; maybe TRBD2 (6 bases). CDR3 length: 16 residues. Trimming cost V 9 bases and J 2 bases, with 22 bases left between them. The germline V gene encodes CDR1 MNHNS and CDR2 SASEGT.

This clonotype was detected only a few times. CDR3 loop: CASTRGGPPDTQYF. The CDR3 nucleotides read TGTGCCAGCACTAGGGGGGGGCCTCCAGATACGCAGTATTTT. The V call is TRBV6-1, the J call TRBJ2-3, with a tentative D call TRBD2 (7 bases). V gave up 7 bases and J gave up 4 bases, with 15 bases separating them. CDR1 and CDR2 from the germline V gene are MNHNS and SASEGT. The CDR3 is 14 residues long.

This clonotype was observed a few times. This chain links TRBV6-2 or TRBV6-3 with TRBJ2-1, with 9 positions matching TRBD2. V lost 6 bases to trimming and J lost 7 bases; unmatched junction nucleotides: 7. Germline V gene sequence: CDR1 MNHEY, CDR2 SVGEGT. There are 14 residues in the CDR3. In nucleotides, the CDR3 is TGTGCCAGCAGGAATGCGGGAGGGACTAATGAGCAGTTCTTC. Translated: CASRNAGGTNEQFF.

The chain couples TRBV7-6 to TRBJ2-7; 8 bases agree with TRBD1. Germline V gene lookup returns CDR1 SGHVS and CDR2 FNYEAQ. CDR3 length: 14 residues. Trimming removed 1 base from V and 4 bases from J; junction bases left unmatched: 3. CDR3 DNA: TGTGCCAGCAGCTTAGAACAGGGGGATTACGAGCAGTACTTC. It encodes CASSLEQGDYEQYF. The entire variable domain, with the rest obtained from reference TRBV7-6 and TRBJ2-7, is as follows: GAGVSQSPRYKVTKRGQDVALRCDPISGHVSLYWYRQALGQGPEFLTYFNYEAQQDKSGLPNDRFSAERPEGSISTLTIQRTEQRDSAMYRCASSLEQGDYEQYFGPGTRLTVT.

The gene calls are TRBV7-2 and TRBJ2-7, with 10 bases lining up with TRBD1. The CDR3 covers 16 residues. J lost 3 bases, V lost 4 bases, and 9 bases had no gene match. Germline V lookup: CDR1 SGHTA, CDR2 FQGNSA. CDR3 region: CASSSDLRTGGYEQYF. CDR3 in DNA: TGTGCCAGCAGCTCAGATCTCCGGACAGGGGGCTACGAGCAGTACTTC.

The chain uses TRBV5-1 and TRBJ1-1; 8 bases line up with TRBD1. The trim removed 2 bases at V and 5 bases at J, leaving 5 bases unmatched. Germline-derived CDR1 and CDR2 are SGHRS and YFSETQ. The CDR3 spans 14 residues. The CDR3 sequence: CASSLVQGETEAFF. Written as DNA, the CDR3 is TGCGCCAGCAGCTTAGTACAGGGGGAAACTGAAGCTTTCTTT.

The V call is TRBV27, the J call TRBJ2-2; D may be TRBD2 (6 bases). The CDR3 is 14 residues long. V lost 7 bases to trimming and J lost 5 bases, with 14 bases between them. Germline-derived CDR1 and CDR2 are MNHEY and SMNVEV (reference sequence). CDR3 protein: CASKEGSQTGELFF. CDR3 DNA: TGTGCCAGCAAGGAGGGTTCTCAGACCGGGGAGCTGTTTTTT.

The chain recombines TRBV28 with TRBJ1-2; perhaps TRBD1 as D (5 bases). Germline assignment: CDR1 MDHEN and CDR2 SYDVKM. V gave up 10 bases and J gave up 8 bases, with 23 bases separating them. The CDR3 spans 14 residues. The CDR3, as DNA: TGTGCCACCGCCTCCCCGCGGCAAGACAGCGGCTACACCTTC. This gives the protein CATASPRQDSGYTF.

This sequence joins TRBV7-9 and TRBJ2-7; no clear D gene. From germline, CDR1 is SEHNR and CDR2 FQNEAQ (reference sequence). V was trimmed by 5 bases and J by 2 bases, leaving 13 bases between them. The CDR3 contains 14 residues. The CDR3 nucleotides are TGTGCCAGCAGCCGAGACTCGGCAGCCTACGAGCAGTACTTC. It specifies CASSRDSAAYEQYF.

The CDR3 sequence is CASMDRNTEAFF. The CDR3 DNA reads TGCGCCAGCATGGACAGGAACACTGAAGCTTTCTTT. The chain recombines TRBV10-2 with TRBJ1-1; weak D call: TRBD1 (6 bases). Germline CDR1 is WSHSY and CDR2 is SAAADI. The CDR3 covers 12 residues. With 7 bases removed from V and 1 base from J, the gap between germline ends came to 7 bases.

The CDR3 coding sequence is TGTGCCAGCTCATCCCGGGTATCTAATAGCGTCACGCAGTATTTT. Protein product: CASSSRVSNSVTQYF. This chain uses TRBV18 with TRBJ2-3; the D gene is possibly TRBD2 (5 bases). Germline loops: CDR1 KGHSH, CDR2 LQKENI. V gave up 5 bases and J gave up 9 bases, with 21 bases separating them. The CDR3 spans 15 residues.

The sample holds one count of this clonotype. The chain employs TRBV9 and TRBJ2-3; 10 bases fit TRBD1. The CDR3 is 15 amino acids. Trimming took 4 bases from V and 4 from J; bases not matched to a gene: 6. CDR1 and CDR2 from the germline V gene are SGDLS and YYNGEE. The CDR3 protein is CASSTRTGGSDTQYF. Here the CDR3 DNA reads TGTGCCAGCAGCACCAGGACAGGGGGTTCAGATACGCAGTATTTT.

This chain links TRBV28 with TRBJ2-1; 10 bases fit TRBD1. J was trimmed by 0 bases and V by 7 bases; bases with no gene match: 12. Germline V gene data show CDR1 as MDHEN and CDR2 as SYDVKM. The CDR3 runs to 18 residues. In DNA, the CDR3 is TGTGCCAGCACCCGGGACAGGGGTACCGATTTCTCCTACAATGAGCAGTTCTTC. It encodes CASTRDRGTDFSYNEQFF. Together with reference TRBV28 and TRBJ2-1, the CDR3 gives the full variable domain: DVKVTQSSRYLVKRTGEKVFLECVQDMDHENMFWYRQDPGLGLRLIYFSYDVKMKEKGDIPEGYSVSREKKERFSLILESASTNQTSMYLCASTRDRGTDFSYNEQFFGPGTRLTVL.

V is TRBV6-6 and J is TRBJ1-5; TRBD1 aligns across 9 bases. The CDR3 totals 16 residues. The germline V gene encodes CDR1 MNHNY and CDR2 SVGAGI (reference sequence). With 5 bases clipped from V and 1 base from J, the junction kept 6 bases outside the gene matches. Written as DNA, the CDR3 is TGTGCCAGCAGTGCCGGACAGGGGTTGAGCAATCAGCCCCAGCATTTT. This translates into CASSAGQGLSNQPQHF.

This clonotype was recorded at least ten times. The chain is built from TRBV12-3 or TRBV12-4 and TRBJ1-5, with no clear D. V lost 6 bases and J 4 bases, leaving 7 bases between the germline ends. This CDR3 has 12 amino acids. The CDR3 loop reads CASSPPNQPQHF. The CDR3 DNA follows: TGTGCCAGCAGCCCACCTAATCAGCCCCAGCATTTT.

The rearrangement uses TRBV6-2 or TRBV6-3 and TRBJ2-7; possible D gene TRBD2, 6 bases. Trimming took off 4 bases at V and 1 base at J, with 14 bases between the two ends. The CDR3 spans 15 residues. Germline CDR1 is MNHEY and CDR2 is SVGEGT. In DNA, the CDR3 is TGTGCCAGCAGTTCCCCTCAGGGACTTTCCTACGAGCAGTACTTC. As protein: CASSSPQGLSYEQYF.

This clonotype has just a few counts. V usage is TRBV19 and J usage is TRBJ1-1, with D tentatively TRBD1 (5 bases). The CDR3 extends over 16 amino acids. V was trimmed by 7 bases and J by 4 bases, leaving 22 bases between them. Germline loops: CDR1 LNHDA, CDR2 SQIVND (reference sequence). CDR3 region: CASTQRARDGGTEAFF. CDR3 bases: TGTGCCAGTACCCAAAGAGCCAGGGATGGTGGCACTGAAGCTTTCTTT.

The CDR3 nucleotides are TGTGCCAGCAGCCCCGGGACTAGCGGGAAGGATACGCAGTATTTT. It codes for CASSPGTSGKDTQYF. V and J are TRBV11-2 and TRBJ2-3, with 13 bases fitting TRBD2. Germline V CDR1 and CDR2: SGHAT, FQNNGV. The CDR3 is 15 amino acids. V lost 5 bases, J lost 6 bases, and 5 bases stayed unmatched.